This TCR beta chain was documented in a study of T cell responses to AZD1222 COVID-19 vaccine. Overall study: Recipients boosted at about 4 weeks or about 12 weeks are pooled. Study results and limitations: Two doses of AZD1222 preceded a rise in Spike-specific TCR breadth and depth. Reports say nearly half of spike-specific TCRs go after unmutated variant regions. Clonal diversity was possibly underestimated, and white British individuals and females predominated among donors.

The CDR3 is 12 residues long. V was pared by 4 bases and J by 6 bases, with 9 bases between. Germline V lookup: CDR1 MNHEY, CDR2 SMNVEV (reference sequence). Turning to this clone: Antigen unknown.

Clones were read by immunoSEQ multiplex PCR, and TCRdb kept only the in-frame ones, dropping some. The sample has fewer than 200,000 clones, around 92% seen once; the top ten hold roughly 10%. The clonotype originates from an adult in good health. The source material was peripheral blood, sampled on day 0 of AZD1222 vaccination. V is TRBV27 and J is TRBJ1-1; D gene uncertain. The CDR3 sequence: CASSSVGAEAFF. The DNA for the CDR3 is TGTGCCAGCAGTTCAGTTGGAGCTGAAGCTTTCTTT.